The 27 T cell receptor beta chains reported below all come from one sample, sequenced in a study of blood T cell repertoires in COVID-19. Libraries were prepared by immunoSEQ multiplex PCR; TCRdb keeps only in-frame clonotypes and omits some of them. The profile shows about 280,000 clones, 85% of them singletons. Sequences were obtained from PBMCs or T cells enriched from blood (not recorded which). The receptor source for this set is a woman between 50 and 59 years old who had recovered from COVID-19.

The chain couples TRBV6-5 to TRBJ2-7; TRBD2 agrees at 13 bases. J was trimmed by 1 base and V by 5 bases; bases with no gene match: 2. CDR3 length: 15 amino acids. The V gene's germline CDR1 is MNHEY and CDR2 SVGAGI. The CDR3 loop is CASSTTSGGSYEQYF. The DNA of the CDR3 is TGTGCCAGCAGTACGACTAGCGGGGGGTCCTACGAGCAGTACTTC.

This clone was observed a single time. This chain uses TRBV12-3 or TRBV12-4 with TRBJ2-7, with D unresolved. The CDR3 is made up of 13 amino acids. V was pared by 5 bases and J by 6 bases, with 14 bases between. The CDR3 nucleotides are TGTGCCAGCAGTCTTAAGGTATCAGGCGAGCAGTACTTC. Residues: CASSLKVSGEQYF.

This clone was detected only a few times. The genes are TRBV5-6 and TRBJ1-1; 8 bases fit TRBD1. Looked up from germline, CDR1 is SGHDT and CDR2 is YYEEEE. There are 14 residues in the CDR3. V trimming: 1 base; J trimming: 4 bases; junction bases outside the gene matches: 3. The chain's CDR3 is CASSLTGTGTEAFF. CDR3 DNA sequence: TGTGCCAGCAGCTTGACCGGGACAGGCACTGAAGCTTTCTTT.

This chain uses TRBV7-8 with TRBJ2-7, with TRBD1 matching over 7 bases. CDR1 SGHVS and CDR2 FQNEAQ come from the germline V gene. This CDR3 is built from 14 residues. Trimming removed 4 bases from V and 6 bases from J; junction bases left unmatched: 9. The CDR3 DNA reads TGTGCCAGCAGCTCCCGGGACAGCAGTTTCGAGCAGTACTTC. Protein product: CASSSRDSSFEQYF.

The chain is built from TRBV18 and TRBJ2-1; TRBD2 matches at 16 bases. From germline, CDR1 is KGHSH and CDR2 LQKENI. CDR3 length: 18 amino acids. V shed 2 bases, J shed 6 bases, and the junction held 7 bases outside the gene matches. This chain's CDR3 is CASSPKSGTSGRANEQFF. For the CDR3, the DNA is TGTGCCAGCTCACCAAAGTCCGGGACTAGCGGGAGGGCCAATGAGCAGTTCTTC.

The rearrangement links TRBV5-1 to TRBJ2-5, with TRBD1 matching 10 bases. The CDR3 is 16 amino acids. The V and J ends lost 4 bases and 3 bases, in that order; junction bases with no gene match: 9. CDR1 is SGHRS, CDR2 YFSETQ, per germline. Here the CDR3 reads CASSRTGQGSEETQYF. DNA of the CDR3: TGCGCCAGCAGCAGAACGGGACAGGGGAGTGAAGAGACCCAGTACTTC.

The genes are TRBV6-1 and TRBJ1-6; D uncertain. This CDR3 region has 15 residues. Looked up from germline, CDR1 is MNHNS and CDR2 is SASEGT. The V and J ends lost 1 base and 11 bases respectively, with 15 bases between them. CDR3 amino acids: CASSEGSGFRAPLHF. For the CDR3, the DNA is TGTGCCAGCAGTGAAGGTTCAGGCTTTAGAGCACCCCTCCACTTT.

The chain combines TRBV4-2 with TRBJ2-3, with 11 bases that match TRBD2. The trim removed 1 base at V and 0 bases at J, leaving 12 bases unmatched. Germline lookup yields CDR1 LGHNA and CDR2 YNFKEQ. The CDR3 runs 20 residues. CDR3 loop: CASSQGLAGGTAFSTDTQYF. The CDR3 region has the DNA TGTGCCAGCAGCCAAGGGCTAGCGGGGGGTACGGCGTTTAGCACAGATACGCAGTATTTT.

The rearrangement links TRBV19 to TRBJ1-5; 9 positions match TRBD1. The CDR3 runs to 14 residues. V lost 5 bases and J lost 5; bases outside the gene matches: 4. Germline CDR1 LNHDA, CDR2 SQIVND (reference sequence). The CDR3 sequence is CASSSGQGHQPQHF. DNA of the CDR3: TGTGCCAGTAGTTCAGGACAGGGGCATCAGCCCCAGCATTTT. Complete variable domain (other parts from reference TRBV19 and TRBJ1-5): DGGITQSPKYLFRKEGQNVTLSCEQNLNHDAMYWYRQDPGQGLRLIYYSQIVNDFQKGDIAEGYSVSREKKESFPLTVTSAQKNPTAFYLCASSSGQGHQPQHFGDGTRLSIL.

V gene TRBV6-5 combines with J gene TRBJ2-7, with 9 positions matching TRBD2. This CDR3 spans 15 amino acids. V was pared by 2 bases and J by 3 bases, with 5 bases of the junction left unmatched. Germline V gene sequence: CDR1 MNHEY, CDR2 SVGAGI. CDR3 residues: CASSYSGSGSYEQYF. The CDR3, as DNA: TGTGCCAGCAGTTACAGTGGTAGCGGGAGCTACGAGCAGTACTTC.

The V and J genes are TRBV12-3 or TRBV12-4 and TRBJ1-2, with D hard to call. The CDR3 length is 12 residues. The V end lost 5 bases, the J end lost 7 bases, and 11 bases lay between the germline ends. CDR3: CASSDIWSGYTF. The DNA of the CDR3 is TGTGCCAGCAGTGATATTTGGAGTGGCTACACCTTC.

This clone was detected only a few times. CDR3 nucleotide sequence: TGTGCCAGCTCACCTTCCGGGACAGGGCTCCTTTTAGGCGGCTACACCTTC. This gives the protein CASSPSGTGLLLGGYTF. The rearrangement uses TRBV18 and TRBJ1-2, with 9 bases that match TRBD1. The CDR3 runs 17 residues. With 3 bases clipped from V and 8 bases from J, the junction kept 16 bases outside the gene matches. Germline V gene sequence: CDR1 KGHSH, CDR2 LQKENI.

Remarks on this clone: At the DNA level, this CDR3 is encoded by other sequences in the same sample as well. This sequence joins TRBV18 and TRBJ1-3; the D gene is possibly TRBD1 (5 bases). This CDR3 is 14 amino acids long. Trimming stripped 1 base from V and 1 base from J, with 5 bases between. Germline loops: CDR1 KGHSH, CDR2 LQKENI. The CDR3 loop reads CASSPQGSGNTIYF. The CDR3 DNA follows: TGTGCCAGCTCACCACAGGGGTCTGGAAACACCATATATTTT.

The chain joins TRBV5-6 to TRBJ1-2, with D unclear. Germline CDR1 SGHDT, CDR2 YYEEEE. V was trimmed by 6 bases and J by 1 base, leaving 16 bases between them. The CDR3 spans 15 residues. CDR3 protein: CASKFRPALNYGYTF. CDR3 bases: TGTGCCAGCAAATTCAGGCCAGCACTTAACTATGGCTACACCTTC. The whole variable domain, filled in from reference TRBV5-6 and TRBJ1-2, reads DAGVTQSPTHLIKTRGQQVTLRCSPKSGHDTVSWYQQALGQGPQFIFQYYEEEERQRGNFPDRFSGHQFPNYSSELNVNALLLGDSALYLCASKFRPALNYGYTFGSGTRLTVV.

This clone has more than one count but fewer than ten. The rearrangement joins TRBV7-3 to TRBJ2-6; weak D call: TRBD2 (6 bases). The V gene lost 4 bases and the J gene lost 0 bases, with 13 bases spanning the gap. Germline loops: CDR1 SGHTA, CDR2 FQGTGA. This CDR3 comprises 17 residues. In DNA, the CDR3 is TGTGCCAGCAGCTCGCGGGGAACAGACTCTGGGGCCAACGTCCTGACTTTC. Translated, it gives CASSSRGTDSGANVLTF.

The genes are TRBV18 and TRBJ2-7, with TRBD2 identical over 7 bases. The CDR3 covers 15 residues. Trimming cost V 0 bases and J 0 bases; bases outside gene matches: 2. CDR1 and CDR2 from the germline V gene are KGHSH and LQKENI. The CDR3 coding sequence is TGTGCCAGCTCACCACCTCGGGGGGACTCCTACGAGCAGTACTTC. Protein product: CASSPPRGDSYEQYF.

The rearrangement joins TRBV9 to TRBJ2-2, with TRBD2 matching over 10 bases. Trimming cost V 4 bases and J 4 bases; bases outside gene matches: 10. Germline CDR1 and CDR2: SGDLS and YYNGEE. This CDR3 is 17 amino acids long. The CDR3 region has the DNA TGTGCCAGCAGCCCTAGGGGGAGCGGGGGGGCCACCGGGGAGCTGTTTTTT. It yields the protein CASSPRGSGGATGELFF.

The chain employs TRBV7-8 and TRBJ2-5, with TRBD2 as a possible D gene (6 bases). Germline lookup yields CDR1 SGHVS and CDR2 FQNEAQ. V was trimmed by 6 bases and J by 4 bases, leaving 21 bases between them. The CDR3 runs 16 residues. The CDR3 here is CASRRIGGEMRETQYF. Here the CDR3 DNA reads TGTGCCAGCAGACGAATAGGCGGGGAGATGCGAGAGACCCAGTACTTC.

This clone was counted once. The chain has TRBV27 and TRBJ2-5; 8 bases map to TRBD1. CDR3 length equals 14 residues. V shed 5 bases and J 5 bases; nucleotides not matched to a gene: 7. Germline CDR1 and CDR2: MNHEY and SMNVEV (reference sequence). This CDR3 is CASSKGTGWETQYF. Written as DNA, the CDR3 is TGTGCCAGCAGTAAGGGGACAGGATGGGAGACCCAGTACTTC.

This clone was recorded only once. The rearrangement joins TRBV2 to TRBJ2-7, with 11 bases lining up with TRBD1. This CDR3 is 15 amino acids long. Germline loops: CDR1 SNHLY, CDR2 FYNNEI. The V gene end was trimmed by 6 bases and the J gene end by 3 bases; junction bases not matched to a gene: 7. The CDR3 loop is CASSPTGTGGYEQYF. The CDR3 DNA is TGTGCCAGCAGCCCCACCGGGACAGGGGGCTACGAGCAGTACTTC.

The rearrangement links TRBV6-5 to TRBJ2-1, with 7 positions matching TRBD2. V shed 2 bases, J shed 5 bases, and the junction held 3 bases outside the gene matches. This CDR3 spans 14 amino acids. From germline, CDR1 is MNHEY and CDR2 SVGAGI. The DNA for the CDR3 is TGTGCCAGCAGTTACGGTCTAGCGGACAATGAGCAGTTCTTC. Its protein is CASSYGLADNEQFF.

The chain recombines TRBV30 with TRBJ1-3; D not resolved. The germline gives CDR1 GTSNPN, CDR2 SVGIG (reference sequence). Trimming cost V 1 base and J 0 bases, with 7 bases left between them. This CDR3 spans 14 amino acids. The CDR3 reads CAWSGHSSGNTIYF. The DNA of the CDR3 is TGTGCCTGGAGTGGACACAGCTCTGGAAACACCATATATTTT. The whole variable domain, remainder taken from reference TRBV30 and TRBJ1-3, is SQTIHQWPATLVQPVGSPLSLECTVEGTSNPNLYWYRQAAGRGLQLLFYSVGIGQISSEVPQNLSASRPQDRQFILSSKKLLLSDSGFYLCAWSGHSSGNTIYFGEGSWLTVV.

This chain links TRBV19 with TRBJ1-2; weak D call: TRBD1 (5 bases). CDR1 is LNHDA, CDR2 SQIVND, per germline (reference sequence). With 6 bases removed from V and 0 bases from J, the gap between germline ends came to 17 bases. The CDR3 contains 16 residues. The CDR3 region has the DNA TGTGCCAGTAGCCTGGGGCAGTTCATCACTAACTATGGCTACACCTTC. Protein: CASSLGQFITNYGYTF.

This chain joins TRBV18 and TRBJ2-3; 8 nucleotides agree with TRBD2. V lost 4 bases, J lost 0 bases, and 6 bases stayed unmatched. This CDR3 has 16 amino acids. Germline V CDR1 and CDR2: KGHSH, LQKENI. Here the CDR3 reads CASSLIAGRSTDTQYF. The CDR3, as DNA: TGTGCCAGCTCACTCATAGCGGGGAGAAGCACAGATACGCAGTATTTT.

The chain recombines TRBV27 with TRBJ2-1; TRBD2 agrees at 11 bases. The V and J ends lost 6 bases and 2 bases, in that order; junction bases with no gene match: 6. This CDR3 contains 16 residues. CDR1 MNHEY and CDR2 SMNVEV come from the germline V gene (reference sequence). The CDR3, as DNA: TGTGCCAGCAGCCTTTTTAGCGGGAGGGCCTACAATGAGCAGTTCTTC. This sequence encodes CASSLFSGRAYNEQFF.

The J gene is TRBJ2-7, the V gene TRBV7-9; 7 nucleotides match TRBD1. Germline-derived CDR1 and CDR2 are SEHNR and FQNEAQ (reference sequence). Trimming at V came to 5 bases and at J to 6 bases, leaving 10 bases not matched to a gene. The CDR3 consists of 14 residues. CDR3 sequence reads: CASSTRQGWSEQYF. As DNA, the CDR3 is TGTGCCAGCAGCACCAGACAGGGATGGAGCGAGCAGTACTTC.

This clone appeared a single time. The chain recombines TRBV5-1 with TRBJ2-5, with 11 bases lining up with TRBD2. Trimming took 3 bases from V and 2 from J; bases not matched to a gene: 6. The CDR3 runs 16 residues. CDR1 is SGHRS and CDR2 is YFSETQ in the germline V gene. The CDR3 DNA reads as TGCGCCAGCAGCTCGACTAGCGGGGTCCCACAAGAGACCCAGTACTTC. It codes for CASSSTSGVPQETQYF.